A single sample gave rise to the 9 T cell receptor beta chains below, sequenced in a study of glioma-infiltrating T cells after dendritic cell vaccination. Profiled with immunoSEQ multiplex PCR; TCRdb holds only in-frame clones, not every one. The table includes about 92,000 clones, approximately 90% detected once. Here the sequenced sample was blood, taken before dendritic cell vaccination. Receptor source: a human donor with glioblastoma.

The rearrangement uses TRBV6-6 and TRBJ2-3; maybe TRBD1 (5 bases). This CDR3 has 16 amino acids. Trimming left V 4 bases short and J 4 bases short, with 18 bases between. Per germline, CDR1 MNHNY and CDR2 SVGAGI (reference sequence). The CDR3 protein is CASSSIGQGRADTQYF. The CDR3 DNA sequence: TGTGCCAGCAGTTCCATCGGCCAGGGTAGGGCAGATACGCAGTATTTT.

The chain is built from TRBV4-3 and TRBJ2-7; a possible D gene is TRBD2 (6 bases). V lost 2 bases to trimming and J lost 3 bases, with 8 bases between them. The germline V gene encodes CDR1 LGHNA and CDR2 YSLEER. This CDR3 has 13 amino acids. This chain's CDR3 is CASSQWGDYEQYF. The CDR3 bases are TGCGCCAGCAGCCAATGGGGGGACTACGAGCAGTACTTC.

This rearrangement joins TRBV6-5 to TRBJ1-1; TRBD1 is a possible D gene (5 bases). Germline V gene sequence: CDR1 MNHEY, CDR2 SVGAGI. V was shortened by 2 bases and J by 4 bases, with 14 bases between the two germline ends. CDR3 length equals 15 residues. The CDR3 DNA reads TGTGCCAGCAGTTACGGGGTGGGGGGTGGCACTGAAGCTTTCTTT. Its protein product is CASSYGVGGGTEAFF.

To note about this clone: At one of its ends the junction is not consistent with the germline gene, which may arise from a read error. The chain links TRBV9 to TRBJ2-1, with TRBD2 matching 10 bases. The CDR3 contains 16 residues. CDR1 and CDR2 (germline): SGDLS, YYNGEE. Written as DNA, the CDR3 is TGTGCCAACAGCGTTAGTGGAAGCGGGAGGGCCAATGAGCAGTTCTTC. It yields the protein CANSVSGSGRANEQFF. Supplemented by reference TRBV9 and TRBJ2-1, the full variable domain reads DSGVTQTPKHLITATGQRVTLRCSPRSGDLSVYWYQQSLDQGLQFLIQYYNGEERAKGNILERFSAQQFPDLHSELNLSSLELGDSALYFCANSVSGSGRANEQFFGPGTRLTVL.

The V call is TRBV9, the J call TRBJ2-6, with D possibly TRBD1 on 5 matching bases. The length of the CDR3 is 15 residues. The germline V and J ends were trimmed by 2 bases and 2 bases, with 8 bases remaining between them. CDR1 and CDR2 (germline): SGDLS, YYNGEE. CDR3 protein: CASSVPGTGANVLTF. CDR3 nucleotides: TGTGCCAGCAGCGTCCCAGGGACTGGGGCCAACGTCCTGACTTTC. Complete variable domain (other parts from reference TRBV9 and TRBJ2-6): DSGVTQTPKHLITATGQRVTLRCSPRSGDLSVYWYQQSLDQGLQFLIQYYNGEERAKGNILERFSAQQFPDLHSELNLSSLELGDSALYFCASSVPGTGANVLTFGAGSRLTVL.

The chain has TRBV5-8 and TRBJ1-4; D not resolved. Germline assignment: CDR1 SGHTS and CDR2 YDEGEE. CDR3 length: 11 amino acids. The V end lost 7 bases, the J end lost 7 bases, and 8 bases lay between the germline ends. For the CDR3, the DNA is TGTGCCAGCCAGATCACTGAAAAACTGTTTTTT. Its translation is CASQITEKLFF.

This chain joins TRBV30 and TRBJ1-2, with 9 bases lining up with TRBD1. Unmatched junction bases numbered 8, after V lost 4 bases and J lost 2 bases. This CDR3 has 15 residues. Germline V lookup: CDR1 GTSNPN, CDR2 SVGIG (reference sequence). In nucleotides, the CDR3 is TGTGCCTGGACCCTCCTTGGACAGGGGAACTATGGCTACACCTTC. It specifies CAWTLLGQGNYGYTF.

The V gene is TRBV5-6, the J gene TRBJ2-7; no definite D call. Germline V gene sequence: CDR1 SGHDT, CDR2 YYEEEE. The V end lost 0 bases, the J end lost 1 base, and 8 bases lay between the germline ends. The CDR3 has 14 residues. The CDR3, as DNA: TGTGCCAGCAGCTTGGCCCCCGGGTCCTACGAGCAGTACTTC. Its protein is CASSLAPGSYEQYF.

This chain links TRBV4-1 with TRBJ2-1; 9 bases agree with TRBD1. The germline gives CDR1 MGHRA, CDR2 YSYEKL. CDR3 length equals 14 residues. J was trimmed by 5 bases and V by 4 bases; bases with no gene match: 3. CDR3 sequence (DNA): TGCGCCAGCAGCCCGGGACAGGGTAACAATGAGCAGTTCTTC. This sequence encodes CASSPGQGNNEQFF.